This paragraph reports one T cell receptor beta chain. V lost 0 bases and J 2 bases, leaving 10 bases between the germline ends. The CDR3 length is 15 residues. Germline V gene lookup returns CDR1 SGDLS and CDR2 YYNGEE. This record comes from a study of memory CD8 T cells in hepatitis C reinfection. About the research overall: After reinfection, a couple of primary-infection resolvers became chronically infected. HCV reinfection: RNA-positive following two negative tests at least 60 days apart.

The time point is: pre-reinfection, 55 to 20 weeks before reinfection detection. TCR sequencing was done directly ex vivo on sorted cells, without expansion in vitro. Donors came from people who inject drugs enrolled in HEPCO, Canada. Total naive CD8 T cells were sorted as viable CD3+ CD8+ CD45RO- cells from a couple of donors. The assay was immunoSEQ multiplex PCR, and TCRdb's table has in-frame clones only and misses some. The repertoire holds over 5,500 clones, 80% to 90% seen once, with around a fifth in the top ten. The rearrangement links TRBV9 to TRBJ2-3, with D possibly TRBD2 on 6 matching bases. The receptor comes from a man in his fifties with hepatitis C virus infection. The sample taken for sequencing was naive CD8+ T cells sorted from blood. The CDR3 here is CASSVELAATDTQYF. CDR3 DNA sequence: TGTGCCAGCAGCGTAGAATTAGCGGCCACAGATACGCAGTATTTT.